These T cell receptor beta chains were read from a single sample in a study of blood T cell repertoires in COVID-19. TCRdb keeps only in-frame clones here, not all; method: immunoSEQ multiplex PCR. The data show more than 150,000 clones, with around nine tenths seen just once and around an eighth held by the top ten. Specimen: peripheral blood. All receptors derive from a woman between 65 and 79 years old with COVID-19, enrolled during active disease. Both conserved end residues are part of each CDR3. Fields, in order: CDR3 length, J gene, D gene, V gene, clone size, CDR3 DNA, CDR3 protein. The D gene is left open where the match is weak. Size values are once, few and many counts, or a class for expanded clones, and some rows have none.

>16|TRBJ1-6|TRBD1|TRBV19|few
TGTGCCAGTAGTATAGGTGACAGGGCCCTGTATTCACCCCTCCACTTT
CASSIGDRALYSPLHF
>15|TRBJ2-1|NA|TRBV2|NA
TGTGCCAGCAGTGAAACGGCTAGCCGAAACAATGAGCAGTTCTTC
CASSETASRNNEQFF
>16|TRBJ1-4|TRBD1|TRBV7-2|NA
TGTGCCAGCAGCTTAGGGACCGCCAGGGGGCCTGAAAAACTGTTTTTT
CASSLGTARGPEKLFF
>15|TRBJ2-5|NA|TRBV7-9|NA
TGTGCCAGCAGGACAGGACGGGTTCGAGGAGAGACCCAGTACTTC
CASRTGRVRGETQYF
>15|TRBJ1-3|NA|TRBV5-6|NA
TGTGCCAGCAGCCCCCCCGGGAAAGGCGGAAACACCATATATTTT
CASSPPGKGGNTIYF
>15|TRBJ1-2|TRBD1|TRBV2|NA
TGTGCCAGCAGGCGGACCAGGACAGGGGGGAGCGGCTACACCTTC
CASRRTRTGGSGYTF
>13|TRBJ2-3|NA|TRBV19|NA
TGTGCCAGTACCCCACGGAGCGTGGATACGCAGTATTTT
CASTPRSVDTQYF
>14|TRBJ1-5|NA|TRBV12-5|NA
TGTGCTAGTGGTTTGGGAAACAGGGCGCAGCCCCAGCATTTT
CASGLGNRAQPQHF
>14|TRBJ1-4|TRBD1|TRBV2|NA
TGTGCCTCGAAAAGGGGGCGTCGGGATGAAAAACTGTTTTTT
CASKRGRRDEKLFF
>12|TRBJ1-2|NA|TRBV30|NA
TGTGCCTGGAGCGACACTTTCTATGGCTACACCTTC
CAWSDTFYGYTF
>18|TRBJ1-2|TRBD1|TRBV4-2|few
TGTGCCAGCAGCCAAGATTTAGGGACAGACACCACTAACTATGGCTACACCTTC
CASSQDLGTDTTNYGYTF
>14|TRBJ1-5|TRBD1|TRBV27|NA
TGTGCCAGCAGTTTAGTACAGGGGAATCAGCCCCAGCATTTT
CASSLVQGNQPQHF
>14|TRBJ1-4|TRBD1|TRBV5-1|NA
TGCGCCAGCAGCTCACAGGGGGTGCGTGAAAAACTGTTTTTT
CASSSQGVREKLFF
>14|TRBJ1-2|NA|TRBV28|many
TGTGCCAGCAGTTTTGCAGCTACGGGCTATGGCTACACCTTC
CASSFAATGYGYTF
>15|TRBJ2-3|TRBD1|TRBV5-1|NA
TGCGCCAGCAGCTCGGTAGACAGGGCCAGAGATACGCAGTATTTT
CASSSVDRARDTQYF
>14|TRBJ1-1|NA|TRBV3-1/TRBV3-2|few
TGTGCCAGCAGCCAAGAGGAGGTTACCACTGAAGCTTTCTTT
CASSQEEVTTEAFF
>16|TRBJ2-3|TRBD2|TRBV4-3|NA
TGCGCCAGCAGCCAAGAGGCTAGCGGGAGCACAGATACGCAGTATTTT
CASSQEASGSTDTQYF
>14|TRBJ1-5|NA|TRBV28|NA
TGTGCCAGCAGTTTAGGAGGACTTCATCAGCCCCAGCATTTT
CASSLGGLHQPQHF
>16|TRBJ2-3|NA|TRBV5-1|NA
TGCGCCAGCAGCTTGGTAACTGCGGGGCCCACAGATACGCAGTATTTT
CASSLVTAGPTDTQYF
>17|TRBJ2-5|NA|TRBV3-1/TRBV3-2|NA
TGTGCCAGCAGCCAATGGGGCGTCGACAGGCCGATGGAGACCCAGTACTTC
CASSQWGVDRPMETQYF
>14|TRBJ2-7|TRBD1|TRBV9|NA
TGTGCCAGCAGCCGCGGACAGGGGATATACGAGCAGTACTTC
CASSRGQGIYEQYF
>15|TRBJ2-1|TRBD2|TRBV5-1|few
TGCGCCAGCAGCTCTGGACTAGCGGGATACAATGAGCAGTTCTTC
CASSSGLAGYNEQFF
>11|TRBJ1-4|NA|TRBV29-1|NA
TGCAGCGTTGCAGTTAATGAAAAACTGTTTTTT
CSVAVNEKLFF
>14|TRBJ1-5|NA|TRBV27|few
TGTGCCAGCAGTTTAGTGGGGCCGCCTCAGCCCCAGCATTTT
CASSLVGPPQPQHF
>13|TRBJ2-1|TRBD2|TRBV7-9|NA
TGTGCCAGCAGCTCGATAGCGGGCAATGAGCAGTTCTTC
CASSSIAGNEQFF
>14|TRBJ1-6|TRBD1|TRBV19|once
TGTGCCAGTGGAGACAGGGGCTATAATTCACCCCTCCACTTT
CASGDRGYNSPLHF
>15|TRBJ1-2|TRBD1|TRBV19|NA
TGTGCCAGTAGAACCCACGTCGGACAGGGAGGTGACTACACCTTC
CASRTHVGQGGDYTF
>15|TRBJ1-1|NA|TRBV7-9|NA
TGTGCCAGCAGCACGAGGAGACAGAGGAACACTGAAGCTTTCTTT
CASSTRRQRNTEAFF
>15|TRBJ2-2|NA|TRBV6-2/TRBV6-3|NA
TGTGCCAGCAGTTATGAGGGCGGCAACACCGGGGAGCTGTTTTTT
CASSYEGGNTGELFF
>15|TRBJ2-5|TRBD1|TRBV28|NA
TGTGCCAGCAGTTCGACAGGGGACTGGCTCGAGACCCAGTACTTC
CASSSTGDWLETQYF
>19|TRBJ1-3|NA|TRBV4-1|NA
TGCGCCAGCAGCCAAGATCCCACATCGACAGGAATCTCTGGAAACACCATATATTTT
CASSQDPTSTGISGNTIYF
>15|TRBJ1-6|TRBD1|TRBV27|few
TGTGCCAGCTACAACAGGGGGCTAGTCAATTCACCCCTCCACTTT
CASYNRGLVNSPLHF
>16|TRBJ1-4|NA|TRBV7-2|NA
TGTGCCAGCAGCTTAGCCGCGGGACGGCCCAATGAAAAACTGTTTTTT
CASSLAAGRPNEKLFF
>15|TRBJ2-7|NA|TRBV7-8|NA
TGTGCCAGCAGCTTAAGGTCTCGGAGTTCCTACGAGCAGTACTTC
CASSLRSRSSYEQYF
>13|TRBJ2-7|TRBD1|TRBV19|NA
TGTGCCAGTAGTTCAGGGGGCGGGTACGAGCAGTACTTC
CASSSGGGYEQYF
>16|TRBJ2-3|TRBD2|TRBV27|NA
TGTGCCAGCAGTCTAAGACTAGCGGGTAGTCTAGATACGCAGTATTTT
CASSLRLAGSLDTQYF
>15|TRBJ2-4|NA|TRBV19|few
TGTGCCAGTAGTTTCCCAGGGATGGTTAAAAACATTCAGTACTTC
CASSFPGMVKNIQYF
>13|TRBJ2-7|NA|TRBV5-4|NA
TGTGCCAGCAGCCTCCGGGGCCAGGGGGAGCAGTACTTC
CASSLRGQGEQYF
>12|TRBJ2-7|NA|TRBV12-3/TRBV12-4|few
TGTGCCAGCAGCTCGGGAGCCTACGAGCAGTACTTC
CASSSGAYEQYF
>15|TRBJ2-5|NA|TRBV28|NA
TGTGCCAGCAGTTCGGATGGAGGGGGCCGGGAGACCCAGTACTTC
CASSSDGGGRETQYF
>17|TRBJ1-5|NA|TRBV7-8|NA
TGTGCCAGCAGCTTAGCAGGGGGTCGCTATAGCAATCAGCCCCAGCATTTT
CASSLAGGRYSNQPQHF
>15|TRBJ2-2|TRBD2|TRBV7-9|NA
TGTGCCAGCAGTCAAAGGACTAGCGACACCGGGGAGCTGTTTTTT
CASSQRTSDTGELFF